This T cell receptor beta chain was recorded in a study of shared clonotypes between healthy human individuals. Overall study findings and caveats: Shared clonotypes: 4.5% to 5% naive CD4, 3.5% to 4% naive CD8, about 2.5% memory CD4, under 0.5% memory CD8. Naive subsets typically showed greater estimated richness than memory subsets.

In the case of this clone: The antigen is undetermined.

As originally analysed: Junction-only sequences without quality scores were provided by ImmunoSEQ, so filtering was different. Generated by immunoSEQ multiplex PCR, the TCRdb table keeps only in-frame clones and is missing some. The V and J calls and the clone size are those of that table, but D and trimming were determined from the DNA. This table has 2.3 million or so clones, 85% to 95% appearing once. The source is a young man in good health. Some clones in this sample may be carry-over from other donors' samples. The sequenced sample consisted of naive CD4+ T cells from PBMCs. Indicated subset: CD45RA+ positively selected.

Here the CDR3 reads CASSPGLAGEWYEQYF. In DNA form, the CDR3 reads TGCGCCAGCAGCCCTGGACTAGCGGGAGAGTGGTACGAGCAGTACTTC. The chain has TRBV4-1 and TRBJ2-7; 13 bases line up with TRBD2. J lost 4 bases, V lost 4 bases, and 7 bases had no gene match. The CDR3 spans 16 residues. CDR1 MGHRA and CDR2 YSYEKL come from the germline V gene.